Listed here is a single T cell receptor (beta chain). Its specificity is unknown. Investigators reverse transcribed all isolated RNA, so they sequenced expressed TCRB transcripts. Naive, central memory and regulatory T cell samples produced a mean of approximately 3.9 million reads. Data came from immunoSEQ multiplex PCR; TCRdb stores just in-frame clones and leaves some out. The sample records under 450,000 clones, over 12% being singletons. Sorting based on CD45RO/CCR7/CD25/CD127/CD95/CD27 separated CD4+ naive, central memory, regulatory and stem cell-like memory cells. The data stem from a study of beta chain features in type 1 diabetes. Regarding the study as a whole: Insertion counts at VDJ junctions were lower in type 1 diabetes patients, who also showed more deletions there.

This TCR was recovered from a young woman in good health. Source material: naive CD4+ T cells from blood.

The CDR3 region has the DNA TGCGCCAGCAGCCAAGATACGGGTTCCGGCTACACCTTC. Residues: CASSQDTGSGYTF. The V and J genes are TRBV4-1 and TRBJ1-2; D not certain. V was pared by 0 bases and J by 8 bases, with 10 bases between. The CDR3 has 13 residues. Per the germline V gene, CDR1 is MGHRA and CDR2 is YSYEKL.